This T cell receptor (beta chain) is from a study of molecular identifiers for immune sequencing clone quantification. Study findings and constraints: Among effectors, clones above 20 RNA copies held over 99% of molecules; among naive cells, under 1%.

Each library that profiled naive CD8 cells came from roughly 20,000 to 1,000,000 sorted cells with 10%, 30% or 50% RNA. Methods described previously were used for bulk TCR libraries, and listed TCR primers were applied. TCRdb itself ran the PCR reads through MiXCR, one entry per CDR3 protein. The profile covers under 650,000 distinct CDR3 sequences, with 15% to 20% appearing a single time and 0.85% to 0.9% taken by the ten largest. To note about this clonotype: Its antigen remains unknown.

Germline CDR1 DFQATT, CDR2 SNEGSKA (reference sequence). V gave up 6 bases and J gave up 0 bases, with 21 bases separating them. The CDR3 has 17 amino acids. The sequenced sample consisted of naive CD8+ T cells from blood, with Jurkat cell RNA spiked in. The subset was: FACS-sorted CD8+CD4-CCR7+CD45RA+ naive T cells. V and J are TRBV20-1 and TRBJ1-3; D is possibly TRBD1 (5 bases). This receptor was obtained from a human donor in good health. Some libraries in this study had Jurkat cell RNA spiked in. The CDR3 coding sequence is TGCAGTGCCCCGGGGCTCAACACGTTTGACTCTGGAAACACCATATATTTT. It translates to CSAPGLNTFDSGNTIYF.